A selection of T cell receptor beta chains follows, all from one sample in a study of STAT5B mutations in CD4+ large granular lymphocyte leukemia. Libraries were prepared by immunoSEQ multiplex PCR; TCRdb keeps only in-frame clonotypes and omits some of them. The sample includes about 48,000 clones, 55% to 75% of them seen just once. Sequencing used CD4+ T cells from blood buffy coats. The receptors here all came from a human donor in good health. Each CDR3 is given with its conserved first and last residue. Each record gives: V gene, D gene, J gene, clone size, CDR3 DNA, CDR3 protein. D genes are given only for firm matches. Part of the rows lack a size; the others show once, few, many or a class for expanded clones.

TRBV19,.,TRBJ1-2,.,TGTGCCAGTAGAAAAGAAGGGGGTTTGTATGGCTACACCTTC,CASRKEGGLYGYTF
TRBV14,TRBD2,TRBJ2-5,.,TGTGCCAGCAGCCACAGCGGGGGTTCCGAGACCCAGTACTTC,CASSHSGGSETQYF
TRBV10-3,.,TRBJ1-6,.,TGTGCCATCAGTGAGTCGAATGGGGAGAATTCACCCCTCCACTTT,CAISESNGENSPLHF
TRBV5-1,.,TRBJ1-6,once,TGCGCCAGCAGCTTAATTATTTGGGAGCGGGGTTTGGATAATTCACCCCTCCACTTT,CASSLIIWERGLDNSPLHF
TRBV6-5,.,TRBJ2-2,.,TGTGCCAGCAGTTACGGCCCCTTGGCCGGGGAGCTGTTTTTT,CASSYGPLAGELFF
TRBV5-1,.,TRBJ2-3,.,TGCGCCAGCAGCTCGTCAGATACGCAGTATTTT,CASSSSDTQYF
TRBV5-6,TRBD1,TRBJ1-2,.,TGTGCCAGCAGACTAACAGGGGGCGCCGGCTACACCTTC,CASRLTGGAGYTF
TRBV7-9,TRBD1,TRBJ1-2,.,TGTGCCAGCAGCTTTTCCCGGCCGAATACAGGGGCGGATGGCTACACCTTC,CASSFSRPNTGADGYTF
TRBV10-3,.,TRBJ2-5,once,TGTGCCATCAGTGAAGGGGGACAAGGAGGGACCCAGTACTTC,CAISEGGQGGTQYF
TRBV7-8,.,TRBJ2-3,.,TGTGCCAGCAGCTTACGGGGACCCACAGATACGCAGTATTTT,CASSLRGPTDTQYF
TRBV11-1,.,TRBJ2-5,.,TGTGCCAGCAGCCACCGATCCGGGGCACAAGAGACCCAGTACTTC,CASSHRSGAQETQYF
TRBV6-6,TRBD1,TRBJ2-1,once,TGTGCCAGCAGTCCCGACAGGGCGAGGGGCAATGAGCAGTTCTTC,CASSPDRARGNEQFF
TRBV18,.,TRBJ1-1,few,TGTGCCAGCTCCCAAGGACAGCGTTTGAACACTGAAGCTTTCTTT,CASSQGQRLNTEAFF
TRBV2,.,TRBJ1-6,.,TGTGCCAGCAGCCGGGGGACTGCGGCCTATAATTCACCCCTCCACTTT,CASSRGTAAYNSPLHF
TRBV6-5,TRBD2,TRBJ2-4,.,TGTGCCAGCAGCCGGGACTACCTAGCCAAAAACATTCAGTACTTC,CASSRDYLAKNIQYF
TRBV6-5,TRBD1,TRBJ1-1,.,TGTGCCAGCAGTTACGGTCCGGGACAGGGGGTCACTGAAGCTTTCTTT,CASSYGPGQGVTEAFF
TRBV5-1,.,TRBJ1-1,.,TGCGCCAGCAGCTTGGTTTCAGGGCAAACGAACACTGAAGCTTTCTTT,CASSLVSGQTNTEAFF
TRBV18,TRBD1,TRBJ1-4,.,TGTGCCAGCTCACCCGGGACAGGGGGGGCTCATGAAAAACTGTTTTTT,CASSPGTGGAHEKLFF
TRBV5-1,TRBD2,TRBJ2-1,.,TGCGCCAGCAGCTTGCTAGCGGGGGCCGATTCGGAGCAGTTCTTC,CASSLLAGADSEQFF
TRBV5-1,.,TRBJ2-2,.,TGCGCCAGCAGCTTAGACATTGTTGCGAACACCGGGGAGCTGTTTTTT,CASSLDIVANTGELFF
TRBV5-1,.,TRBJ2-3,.,TGCGCCAGCAGCGACCCGCACGGGGATACGCAGTATTTT,CASSDPHGDTQYF
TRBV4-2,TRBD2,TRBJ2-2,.,TGTGCCAGCAGCCAGGCCCCGGGGGGGGCGACCGGGGAGCTGTTTTTT,CASSQAPGGATGELFF
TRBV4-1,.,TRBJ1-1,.,TGCGCCAGCAGCCAAGGGGACCCGCGTTATTTGATCACTGAAGCTTTCTTT,CASSQGDPRYLITEAFF
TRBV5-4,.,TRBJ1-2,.,TGTGCCAGCAGCTCGACCTATGGCTACACCTTC,CASSSTYGYTF
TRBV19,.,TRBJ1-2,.,TGTGCCAGTAGTAGGGTCCGACCAAATGCGGAGGGCTACACCTTC,CASSRVRPNAEGYTF
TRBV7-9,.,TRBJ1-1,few,TGTGCCAGCAGCCCGTCCCCAGGGGCGGAAGCTTTCTTT,CASSPSPGAEAFF
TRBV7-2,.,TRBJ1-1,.,TGTGCCAGCAGCTTCTTCGATCCCAACACTGAAGCTTTCTTT,CASSFFDPNTEAFF